These T cell receptor beta chains were read from a single sample in a study of cytotoxic CD8 clonotypes in ibrutinib-treated CLL. Here immunoSEQ multiplex PCR was the method, and the copy in TCRdb shows in-frame clones only, minus some. Of approximately 330,000 clones listed, approximately 80% are singletons. Here the sequenced sample was PBMCs, taken before ibrutinib treatment. Every receptor here comes from a human donor with chronic lymphocytic leukemia. Each CDR3 is given with its conserved first and last residue. A D gene is named only where the DNA matches it firmly.

D gene	V gene	J gene	CDR3 protein
.	TRBV5-6	TRBJ1-2	CASSRGRTGYTF
.	TRBV11-2	TRBJ2-1	CASSLMGEQFF
TRBD2	TRBV4-2	TRBJ2-2	CASSQPAGAGAVGELFF
TRBD2	TRBV4-2	TRBJ2-7	CASSQDNAAGPRYEQYF
TRBD2	TRBV19	TRBJ2-3	CASSIMASGDTQYF
.	TRBV27	TRBJ2-3	CASSLLAAGGTDTQYF
TRBD2	TRBV7-3	TRBJ2-1	CASSLTLLAVRTHNEQFF
.	TRBV9	TRBJ1-2	CASSVGRAGVYYGYTF
TRBD2	TRBV29-1	TRBJ2-3	CSVGVLADVSTDTQYF
.	TRBV28	TRBJ1-2	CASYQTGMSGYTF
TRBD1	TRBV7-9	TRBJ1-3	CASSPGTDFYGNTIYF
TRBD1	TRBV28	TRBJ2-7	CASSLQGVVDEQYF
TRBD1	TRBV29-1	TRBJ1-1	CSVVDRVGTEAFF
.	TRBV19	TRBJ2-2	CASSNRLEGNTGELFF
.	TRBV4-3	TRBJ2-2	CASSQDYRGSSGPTNTGELFF
.	TRBV5-1	TRBJ2-7	CASSPWSGSYEQYF